This passage covers 7 T cell receptor beta chains from one sample sequenced in a study of identical twins. MiXCR was run by TCRdb on the 5' RACE reads, yielding one entry per CDR3 protein. The table includes 1.5 million to 2 million distinct CDR3 sequences, around 33% detected once. Specimen: cord blood. The receptors derive from a newborn girl in good health.

In this sample, this clonotype turned up many times. The CDR3 DNA follows: TGTGCCAGCAGCCAAGGGGCCACAGATACGCAGTATTTT. It translates to CASSQGATDTQYF. The rearrangement joins TRBV14 to TRBJ2-3; no reliable D call. The CDR3 loop spans 13 amino acids. Deletions cut 1 base from V and 2 bases from J, with 4 bases between. Germline V gene lookup returns CDR1 SGHDN and CDR2 FVKESK.

This clonotype was counted a single time. V usage is TRBV20-1 and J usage is TRBJ1-1; D is unresolved. The germline CDR1 and CDR2 sequences are DFQATT and SNEGSKA (reference sequence). This CDR3 has 13 residues. Trimming took 3 bases from V and 4 from J, leaving 12 bases between them. CDR3 DNA: TGCAGTGCTAGTGAGGCGTCGGGCACTGAAGCTTTCTTT. Translating gives CSASEASGTEAFF.

V gene TRBV12-3 or TRBV12-4 combines with J gene TRBJ2-1; D may be TRBD1 or TRBD2 (5 bases each). The CDR3 length is 14 residues. With 3 bases removed from V and 10 bases from J, the gap between germline ends came to 16 bases. Here the CDR3 reads CASSLGPSSYEQFF. The DNA for the CDR3 is TGTGCCAGCAGTTTGGGACCTTCCTCCTACGAGCAGTTCTTC.

The genes are TRBV2 and TRBJ2-3, with D possibly matching TRBD2 (6 bases). CDR1 and CDR2 from the germline V gene are SNHLY and FYNNEI. V was shortened by 8 bases and J by 4 bases, with 13 bases between the two germline ends. This CDR3 contains 13 residues. CDR3 coding DNA: TGTGCCAGCGTGAATAGCGGCCCAGATACGCAGTATTTT. Translation gives CASVNSGPDTQYF.

This clonotype appeared once. The chain uses TRBV24-1 and TRBJ2-3, with unresolved D. Trimming stripped 6 bases from V and 2 bases from J, with 17 bases between. The CDR3 runs to 16 residues. CDR1 and CDR2 (germline): KGHDR, SFDVKD. CDR3 sequence (DNA): TGTGCCACCAGTCTTGCCCTAGTGTGCTCCACAGATACGCAGTATTTT. Translation: CATSLALVCSTDTQYF.

Written as DNA, the CDR3 is TGTGCCAGCAGCCCTGAAATCGCGTCGGGACAGAAAAATCAGCCCCAGCATTTT. This codes for CASSPEIASGQKNQPQHF. The chain couples TRBV5-5 to TRBJ1-5; TRBD1 agrees at 7 bases. With 4 bases clipped from V and 4 bases from J, the junction kept 17 bases outside the gene matches. The CDR3 is 18 amino acids. Germline CDR1 reads SGHKS; CDR2 reads YYEKEE (reference sequence).

This clonotype was picked up a small number of times. The gene calls are TRBV12-3 or TRBV12-4 and TRBJ2-1; D unresolved. Trimming shortened V by 6 bases and J by 2 bases, and 11 bases separated the two germline ends. The CDR3 runs to 14 residues. CDR3 loop: CASRRLGTYNEQFF. The CDR3 nucleotides are TGTGCCAGCAGAAGGCTAGGGACCTACAATGAGCAGTTCTTC.